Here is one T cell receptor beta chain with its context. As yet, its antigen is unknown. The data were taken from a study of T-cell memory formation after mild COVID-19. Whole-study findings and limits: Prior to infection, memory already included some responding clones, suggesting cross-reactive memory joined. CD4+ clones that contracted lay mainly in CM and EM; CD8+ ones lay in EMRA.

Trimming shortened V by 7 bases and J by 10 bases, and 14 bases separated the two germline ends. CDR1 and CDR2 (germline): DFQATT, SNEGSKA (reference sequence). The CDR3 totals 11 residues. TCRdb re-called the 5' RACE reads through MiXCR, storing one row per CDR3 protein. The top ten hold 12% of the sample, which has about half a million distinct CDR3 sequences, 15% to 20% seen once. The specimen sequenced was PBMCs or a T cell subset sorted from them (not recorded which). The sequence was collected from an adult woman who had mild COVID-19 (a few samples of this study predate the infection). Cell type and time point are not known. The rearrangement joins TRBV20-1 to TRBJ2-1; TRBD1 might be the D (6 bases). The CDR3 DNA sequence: TGCAGTGTACCCAGGGGTTTCGAGCAGTTCTTC. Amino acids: CSVPRGFEQFF.